This entry lists 24 T cell receptor beta chains sequenced from one sample in a study of blood T cell repertoires in COVID-19. Here immunoSEQ multiplex PCR was the method, and the copy in TCRdb shows in-frame clones only, minus some. This table has 120,000 or so clones, about four fifths appearing once. Sequenced input: peripheral blood. Receptors were obtained from a man aged 35 to 55 with active or convalescent COVID-19.

The table lists this clone with a few counts. The chain is built from TRBV5-4 and TRBJ1-2, with 7 bases matching TRBD1. Per germline, CDR1 SGHNT and CDR2 YYREEE (reference sequence). The V and J ends lost 5 bases and 5 bases, in that order; junction bases with no gene match: 18. CDR3 size: 17 residues. CDR3 loop: CASSKPSAGTVLYGYTF. The CDR3 coding sequence is TGTGCCAGCAGTAAACCCTCGGCCGGGACAGTGCTTTATGGCTACACCTTC. Combining the CDR3 with reference TRBV5-4 and TRBJ1-2 gives the whole variable domain ETGVTQSPTHLIKTRGQQVTLRCSSQSGHNTVSWYQQALGQGPQFIFQYYREEENGRGNFPPRFSGLQFPNYSSELNVNALELDDSALYLCASSKPSAGTVLYGYTFGSGTRLTVV.

Only one count was recorded for this clone. The V gene is TRBV7-9, the J gene TRBJ1-6; possibly TRBD1 for D (5 bases). The CDR3 spans 16 residues. V was pared by 0 bases and J by 6 bases, with 12 bases between. Germline assignment: CDR1 SEHNR and CDR2 FQNEAQ (reference sequence). The CDR3 bases are TGTGCCAGCAGCTTAGCGGTAGGGGTGGTTAATTCACCCCTCCACTTT. It translates to CASSLAVGVVNSPLHF.

Only a few counts were recorded for this clone. V gene TRBV7-8 combines with J gene TRBJ1-5, with TRBD1 as a possible D gene (5 bases). The CDR3 spans 15 residues. The V gene's germline CDR1 is SGHVS and CDR2 FQNEAQ. Trimming stripped 0 bases from V and 6 bases from J, with 12 bases between. DNA of the CDR3: TGTGCCAGCAGCTTAGCCCGTGGGGGAGGTCAGCCCCAGCATTTT. This translates into CASSLARGGGQPQHF.

V usage is TRBV4-1 and J usage is TRBJ2-7, with D possibly TRBD1 on 6 matching bases. The length of the CDR3 is 15 residues. V was shortened by 1 base and J by 7 bases, with 17 bases between the two germline ends. CDR1 is MGHRA, CDR2 YSYEKL, per germline. The DNA of the CDR3 is TGCGCCAGCAGCCAAGGCATTACAGGGTCGGGGGAGCAGTACTTC. Translated, it gives CASSQGITGSGEQYF.

The table lists this clone with a few counts. J is TRBJ2-5 and V is TRBV6-2 or TRBV6-3, with 11 positions matching TRBD2. Germline CDR1 and CDR2: MNHEY and SVGEGT. CDR3 size: 16 residues. Trimming at V came to 5 bases and at J to 1 base, leaving 6 bases not matched to a gene. The CDR3 sequence: CASSNPGLAVQETQYF. The CDR3 DNA reads TGTGCCAGCAGTAACCCGGGACTAGCGGTCCAAGAGACCCAGTACTTC.

The chain links TRBV18 to TRBJ2-5; 8 positions match TRBD2. V gave up 3 bases and J gave up 5 bases; unmatched junction bases: 2. Germline CDR1 is KGHSH and CDR2 is LQKENI. The CDR3 contains 13 residues. CDR3 in amino acids: CASSPGLEETQYF. The CDR3 DNA sequence: TGTGCCAGCTCACCGGGACTAGAGGAGACCCAGTACTTC.

V gene TRBV7-2 combines with J gene TRBJ1-2; TRBD1 matches at 8 bases. This CDR3 spans 16 amino acids. The V gene's germline CDR1 is SGHTA and CDR2 FQGNSA. V shed 2 bases, J shed 5 bases, and the junction held 10 bases outside the gene matches. The CDR3 region is CASSLMLGQGGYGYTF. The CDR3 bases are TGTGCCAGCAGCTTAATGCTCGGACAGGGAGGGTATGGCTACACCTTC.

This clone was seen only a few times. The chain carries TRBV5-5 and TRBJ2-7; 9 bases are shared with TRBD2. There are 17 residues in the CDR3. Losses at the gene ends were 4 bases for V and 0 bases for J; bases not matched to a gene: 11. The V gene's germline CDR1 is SGHKS and CDR2 YYEKEE (reference sequence). DNA of the CDR3: TGTGCCAGCAGCCGCATGACTAGCGGCCATAGCTCCTACGAGCAGTACTTC. As protein: CASSRMTSGHSSYEQYF.

The CDR3 DNA reads TGTGCCAGCAGACTAGGAGGGGGCTATAGCAATCAGCCCCAGCATTTT. Encoded protein: CASRLGGGYSNQPQHF. This sequence joins TRBV5-5 and TRBJ1-5, with TRBD1 matching 7 bases. V lost 5 bases and J lost 0; bases outside the gene matches: 8. Germline V gene data show CDR1 as SGHKS and CDR2 as YYEKEE (reference sequence). The CDR3 covers 16 residues. Complete variable domain (other parts from reference TRBV5-5 and TRBJ1-5): DAGVTQSPTHLIKTRGQQVTLRCSPISGHKSVSWYQQVLGQGPQFIFQYYEKEERGRGNFPDRFSARQFPNYSSELNVNALLLGDSALYLCASRLGGGYSNQPQHFGDGTRLSIL.

The V call is TRBV12-3 or TRBV12-4, the J call TRBJ1-5; the D is unclear. V shed 4 bases and J shed 7 bases, with 8 bases lying between them. The CDR3 covers 12 residues. The CDR3 DNA reads as TGTGCCAGCAGTTATGCGAACCAGCCCCAGCATTTT. This sequence encodes CASSYANQPQHF.

This clone came up once. V usage is TRBV28 and J usage is TRBJ1-4; the D gene is possibly TRBD1 (5 bases). The CDR3 covers 16 residues. V was cut by 7 bases and J by 2 bases, with 17 bases left in between. In germline, CDR1 is MDHEN, CDR2 SYDVKM. The CDR3 nucleotides are TGTGCCAGCACCCCCCACGGCGGGGCGACTAATGAAAAACTGTTTTTT. Its protein is CASTPHGGATNEKLFF.

V is TRBV3-1 (or the pseudogene TRBV3-2) and J is TRBJ1-1, with a weak D call TRBD1 (6 bases). CDR1 is LGHDT and CDR2 is YNNKEL in the germline V gene (reference sequence). The CDR3 consists of 15 residues. V dropped 4 bases and J dropped 2 bases, with 14 bases sitting between them. CDR3: CASSRRSGTNTEAFF. In DNA, the CDR3 is TGTGCCAGCAGCCGACGATCCGGGACAAACACTGAAGCTTTCTTT.

This chain connects TRBV19 to TRBJ2-3; D unresolved. This CDR3 region has 14 residues. Germline V lookup: CDR1 LNHDA, CDR2 SQIVND (reference sequence). V was clipped by 5 bases and J by 0 bases, with 9 bases between them. CDR3 protein: CASSALTSTDTQYF. The CDR3 DNA reads as TGTGCCAGTAGTGCTCTGACTAGCACAGATACGCAGTATTTT.

V gene TRBV5-1 combines with J gene TRBJ2-7; 13 bases are shared with TRBD2. The CDR3 totals 16 residues. V shed 4 bases, J shed 3 bases, and the junction held 7 bases outside the gene matches. Germline values: CDR1 SGHRS, CDR2 YFSETQ. The CDR3 DNA is TGCGCCAGCAGCCCCACCGGGACTAGCGGGATCTACGAGCAGTACTTC. Translating gives CASSPTGTSGIYEQYF.

The chain combines TRBV28 with TRBJ2-5; weak D call: TRBD2 (5 bases). The germline V gene encodes CDR1 MDHEN and CDR2 SYDVKM. This CDR3 is built from 14 residues. Trimming removed 6 bases at V and 5 bases at J, with 16 bases between. CDR3 DNA: TGTGCCAGCAGCCCGTGGCTAGCTAAGGAGACCCAGTACTTC. Its protein product is CASSPWLAKETQYF.

The chain has TRBV5-5 and TRBJ1-6; 7 bases are shared with TRBD1. The CDR3 contains 16 residues. Germline loops: CDR1 SGHKS, CDR2 YYEKEE (reference sequence). Trimming took 4 bases from V and 7 from J; bases not matched to a gene: 11. The CDR3 bases are TGTGCCAGCAGCCCTCGATCCCTGACAGGGAATTCACCCCTCCACTTT. Its translation: CASSPRSLTGNSPLHF.

This clone was counted once. This chain links TRBV5-8 with TRBJ1-6; D is unclear. This CDR3 region has 20 residues. From germline, CDR1 is SGHTS and CDR2 YDEGEE. The V end lost 3 bases, the J end lost 0 bases, and 22 bases lay between the germline ends. CDR3 sequence: CASSYNSGSNRDSYNSPLHF. DNA for the CDR3: TGTGCCAGCAGCTACAACAGCGGCTCAAACCGGGACTCCTATAATTCACCCCTCCACTTT.

This clone was detected a few times. The CDR3 DNA is TGTGCCAGCAGCGCTGACAGACGATTTGTGCAGTACTTC. Translation: CASSADRRFVQYF. The chain uses TRBV5-6 and TRBJ2-7, with a tentative D call TRBD1 (5 bases). Trimming left V 4 bases short and J 9 bases short, with 17 bases between. The CDR3 is 13 amino acids. Germline V gene data show CDR1 as SGHDT and CDR2 as YYEEEE.

There are a few counts of this clone. The chain employs TRBV24-1 and TRBJ2-1; possibly TRBD2 for D (5 bases). The V gene lost 9 bases and the J gene lost 5 bases, with 16 bases spanning the gap. The germline V gene has CDR1 KGHDR and CDR2 SFDVKD. The CDR3 length is 14 residues. This chain's CDR3 is CATRTGLGDNEQFF. CDR3 in DNA: TGTGCCACCCGCACTGGCCTCGGGGACAATGAGCAGTTCTTC.

The chain recombines TRBV5-6 with TRBJ1-5, with D possibly matching TRBD1 (5 bases). The germline V gene has CDR1 SGHDT and CDR2 YYEEEE. The CDR3 runs to 13 residues. V lost 4 bases and J 6 bases, leaving 11 bases between the germline ends. The CDR3 DNA reads TGTGCCAGCAGCACGACAGAAGGTCAGCCCCAGCATTTT. Translating gives CASSTTEGQPQHF.

This clone turned up a few times. The chain combines TRBV19 with TRBJ1-5, with TRBD1 matching 7 bases. Trimming at V came to 8 bases and at J to 0 bases, leaving 4 bases not matched to a gene. This CDR3 comprises 14 residues. Per germline, CDR1 LNHDA and CDR2 SQIVND (reference sequence). CDR3 sequence: CASWDRYSNQPQHF. The CDR3 region has the DNA TGTGCCAGTTGGGACAGATATAGCAATCAGCCCCAGCATTTT. Supplemented by reference TRBV19 and TRBJ1-5, the full variable domain reads DGGITQSPKYLFRKEGQNVTLSCEQNLNHDAMYWYRQDPGQGLRLIYYSQIVNDFQKGDIAEGYSVSREKKESFPLTVTSAQKNPTAFYLCASWDRYSNQPQHFGDGTRLSIL.

The rearrangement uses TRBV7-7 and TRBJ2-5, with D possibly TRBD2 on 7 matching bases. Germline V gene data show CDR1 as SSHAT and CDR2 as FNYEAQ (reference sequence). V was trimmed by 2 bases and J by 4 bases, leaving 17 bases between them. The CDR3 consists of 16 residues. DNA of the CDR3: TGTGCCAGCAGCTTAAGCGGCGGGAGAGGGGGAGAGACCCAGTACTTC. Translating it yields CASSLSGGRGGETQYF.

The rearrangement links TRBV11-3 to TRBJ2-7; D is possibly TRBD2 (6 bases). The CDR3 length is 18 residues. V was trimmed by 1 base and J by 0 bases, leaving 19 bases between them. Germline V CDR1 and CDR2: SGHNT, YENEEA. Here the CDR3 DNA reads TGTGCCAGCAGCTTAGGGCTGGGGGGACCTTTTCTCTCCTACGAGCAGTACTTC. Its translation: CASSLGLGGPFLSYEQYF.

This chain connects TRBV7-2 to TRBJ1-1, with 7 bases lining up with TRBD1. Per the germline V gene, CDR1 is SGHTA and CDR2 is FQGNSA. The CDR3 runs 14 residues. With V trimmed by 5 bases and J by 4 bases, 7 bases remained unmatched. CDR3 protein: CASSSDRVRTEAFF. CDR3 DNA: TGTGCCAGCAGCAGCGACAGGGTGCGCACTGAAGCTTTCTTT.